The clone carrying this T cell receptor (beta chain) has only one observation. This record belongs to a study of CD4 T cells in relation to SARS-CoV-2 and coronaviruses. Looked up from germline, CDR1 is SNHLY and CDR2 is FYNNEI. V was clipped by 6 bases and J by 7 bases; unmatched bases: 9. CDR3 length: 14 amino acids. Profiled with immunoSEQ multiplex PCR; TCRdb holds only in-frame clones, not every one. Here the sample spans 65,000 or so clones, around 93% being singletons. CD4+ T cells from unexposed donors were obtained before the COVID-19 pandemic (2011-2018). The chain joins TRBV2 to TRBJ2-1; the match to TRBD2 covers 7 bases. The sequence was obtained from a human donor in good health. The sequenced sample consisted of naive CD4+ T cells from PBMCs. The subset was: naive CD4+ T cells isolated by negative enrichment. The CDR3: CASRSSREGNEQFF. The CDR3 nucleotides read TGTGCCAGCAGATCATCCAGGGAGGGTAATGAGCAGTTCTTC.